One and the same sample provided the 23 T cell receptor beta chains below, sequenced in a study of blood T cell repertoires in COVID-19 (dated by TCRdb to about 2020). Receptors were amplified or captured by the immunoSEQ multiplex PCR assay. In its TCRdb copy, this immuneACCESS table keeps in-frame sequences only and misses some clones. Where compared with another copy, unresolved V genes explain less than half of these, and the others have no known cause. Across this sample there are roughly 180,000 clones, with around 80% seen only once. The top ten constitute about an eighth of the sample. Sequenced input: PBMCs or T cells enriched from blood (not recorded which). These receptors all stem from a man in his sixties who had been exposed to COVID-19.

In this sample, this clone turned up a few times. This sequence joins TRBV18 and TRBJ1-1; tentative D call: TRBD1 (6 bases). Germline CDR1 reads KGHSH; CDR2 reads LQKENI. V gave up 6 bases and J gave up 6 bases, with 23 bases separating them. The CDR3 extends over 16 amino acids. The CDR3 DNA reads TGTGCCAGCTCGCCAGCCCTGGGGTTACAGGGTGCTGAAGCTTTCTTT. Its translation is CASSPALGLQGAEAFF.

The CDR3 bases are TGTGCCAGCAGCTTTAATACGCGCACTGAAGCTTTCTTT. Translated, it gives CASSFNTRTEAFF. J is TRBJ1-1 and V is TRBV11-2, with unresolved D. The CDR3 is made up of 13 amino acids. The V end lost 3 bases, the J end lost 4 bases, and 9 bases lay between the germline ends. Germline assignment: CDR1 SGHAT and CDR2 FQNNGV.

The gene calls are TRBV7-2 and TRBJ1-2, with 7 bases lining up with TRBD1. Germline V lookup: CDR1 SGHTA, CDR2 FQGNSA. The CDR3 runs 13 residues. V lost 5 bases to trimming and J lost 4 bases; unmatched junction nucleotides: 4. The CDR3: CASSPGQAYGYTF. The CDR3 DNA reads as TGTGCCAGCAGCCCTGGACAGGCCTATGGCTACACCTTC.

The chain links TRBV3-1 (or the pseudogene TRBV3-2) to TRBJ2-7; possible D gene TRBD2, 5 bases. Germline CDR1 and CDR2: LGHDT and YNNKEL (reference sequence). Deletions cut 3 bases from V and 5 bases from J, with 14 bases between. The CDR3 runs to 14 residues. The CDR3 nucleotides read TGTGCCAGCAGCCACAGATCTAGCCCCGACGAGCAGTACTTC. It codes for CASSHRSSPDEQYF.

The chain combines TRBV30 with TRBJ1-2; D ambiguous. CDR1 is GTSNPN and CDR2 is SVGIG in the germline V gene (reference sequence). The CDR3 sequence is 10 residues long. Trimming stripped 5 bases from V and 8 bases from J, with 9 bases between. CDR3 loop: CAWGIVGYTF. CDR3 nucleotide sequence: TGTGCCTGGGGTATCGTGGGCTACACCTTC.

The rearrangement links TRBV4-2 to TRBJ2-2; the match to TRBD2 covers 10 bases. With V trimmed by 2 bases and J by 2 bases, 5 bases remained unmatched. This CDR3 spans 17 amino acids. Germline V gene data show CDR1 as LGHNA and CDR2 as YNFKEQ. This CDR3 reads CASSQRTSGANTGELFF. CDR3 bases: TGTGCCAGCAGCCAACGGACTAGCGGAGCTAACACCGGGGAGCTGTTTTTT.

This clone was detected only once. The rearrangement joins TRBV2 to TRBJ1-5; TRBD1 aligns across 12 bases. Germline V lookup: CDR1 SNHLY, CDR2 FYNNEI. Trimming removed 7 bases from V and 0 bases from J; junction bases left unmatched: 10. The length of the CDR3 is 18 residues. The CDR3 reads CASIAGGQGAASNQPQHF. CDR3 nucleotide sequence: TGTGCCAGCATAGCGGGGGGACAGGGGGCAGCTAGCAATCAGCCCCAGCATTTT.

The V and J genes are TRBV3-1 (or the pseudogene TRBV3-2) and TRBJ2-2; maybe TRBD1 (5 bases). Deletions cut 1 base from V and 5 bases from J, with 8 bases between. Germline lookup yields CDR1 LGHDT and CDR2 YNNKEL (reference sequence). This CDR3 contains 14 residues. DNA for the CDR3: TGTGCCAGCAGCCAAGTGCAGGGTACCGGGGAGCTGTTTTTT. This sequence encodes CASSQVQGTGELFF.

The rearrangement joins TRBV5-5 to TRBJ1-2; weak D call: TRBD1 (5 bases). CDR1 and CDR2 from the germline V gene are SGHKS and YYEKEE (reference sequence). The length of the CDR3 is 13 residues. V lost 0 bases to trimming and J lost 8 bases, with 11 bases between them. The CDR3 DNA reads as TGTGCCAGCAGCTTGGTGGTAGGGGAAGGCTACACCTTC. This sequence encodes CASSLVVGEGYTF.

DNA of the CDR3: TGTGCCAGCAGCCGAAGCGGATACGAGCAGTACTTC. This translates into CASSRSGYEQYF. The rearrangement links TRBV7-2 to TRBJ2-7, with D possibly matching TRBD2 (5 bases). V was cut by 5 bases and J by 4 bases, with 9 bases left in between. Germline V CDR1 and CDR2: SGHTA, FQGNSA. The CDR3 runs to 12 residues.

V and J are TRBV2 and TRBJ2-3, with 10 bases matching TRBD2. Trimming removed 2 bases from V and 6 bases from J; junction bases left unmatched: 5. Per germline, CDR1 SNHLY and CDR2 FYNNEI. CDR3 size: 15 residues. CDR3 bases: TGTGCCAGCAGTGAACCTAGCGGGAGTCGGGATACGCAGTATTTT. Translating it yields CASSEPSGSRDTQYF.

Here the CDR3 DNA reads TGTGCCAGCAGCTTAGCACAGGGGAGTCAGCCCCAGCATTTT. Translating it yields CASSLAQGSQPQHF. V gene TRBV7-6 combines with J gene TRBJ1-5; 7 bases map to TRBD1. This CDR3 has 14 residues. Trimming took 0 bases from V and 6 from J; bases not matched to a gene: 2. Germline V gives CDR1 SGHVS, CDR2 FNYEAQ.

V is TRBV7-9 and J is TRBJ1-6; possibly TRBD1 for D (5 bases). This CDR3 has 17 amino acids. Trimming stripped 5 bases from V and 0 bases from J, with 14 bases between. CDR1 SEHNR and CDR2 FQNEAQ come from the germline V gene (reference sequence). CDR3 nucleotides: TGTGCCAGCAGCGACCGGGACTCTAGCTCCTATAATTCACCCCTCCACTTT. This translates into CASSDRDSSSYNSPLHF.

The V gene is TRBV19, the J gene TRBJ1-6, with D tentatively TRBD1 (6 bases). Germline V gene data show CDR1 as LNHDA and CDR2 as SQIVND (reference sequence). The CDR3 covers 17 residues. Trimming cost V 3 bases and J 5 bases, with 17 bases left between them. CDR3 DNA: TGTGCCAGTAGTATGAACTCCGGGACAAGTCATAATTCACCCCTCCACTTT. It yields the protein CASSMNSGTSHNSPLHF.

The table lists this clone with a count of one. The chain joins TRBV29-1 to TRBJ2-7; D gene ambiguous. The CDR3 loop spans 11 amino acids. Trimming cost V 2 bases and J 3 bases, with 5 bases left between them. Germline CDR1 and CDR2: SQVTM and ANQGSEA. The CDR3: CSVENLYEQYF. The CDR3 DNA follows: TGCAGCGTTGAAAATCTCTACGAGCAGTACTTC.

This clone appeared a single time. The J gene is TRBJ1-5, the V gene TRBV27; 8 bases line up with TRBD1. The CDR3 has 16 residues. J lost 5 bases, V lost 4 bases, and 10 bases had no gene match. Per germline, CDR1 MNHEY and CDR2 SMNVEV (reference sequence). CDR3 coding DNA: TGTGCCAGCAGTTCCCTTACAGGGGGGATCCATCAGCCCCAGCATTTT. This codes for CASSSLTGGIHQPQHF.

The chain employs TRBV27 and TRBJ1-5; tentative D call: TRBD1 (5 bases). The CDR3 is made up of 15 amino acids. Germline loops: CDR1 MNHEY, CDR2 SMNVEV (reference sequence). V lost 9 bases, J lost 7 bases, and 22 bases lay in between. CDR3 sequence (DNA): TGTGCCAGTCGGGGAGGGACTCGGTATGGCCAGCCCCAGCATTTT. Encoded protein: CASRGGTRYGQPQHF.

V is TRBV10-2 and J is TRBJ2-7; D is undetermined. This CDR3 has 12 residues. Germline V gene data show CDR1 as WSHSY and CDR2 as SAAADI. Trimming cost V 7 bases and J 0 bases, with 7 bases left between them. The CDR3 DNA reads as TGCGCCAGCACTGACAACTCCTACGAGCAGTACTTC. It is translated as CASTDNSYEQYF.

CDR3 DNA sequence: TGTGCCAGCAGCGTCTCTAGCGGGATCCTCGGTGAGCAGTTCTTC. Amino acid sequence: CASSVSSGILGEQFF. The rearrangement links TRBV9 to TRBJ2-1, with 9 bases matching TRBD2. CDR1 and CDR2 (germline): SGDLS, YYNGEE. The length of the CDR3 is 15 residues. Germline trimming cut 2 bases from V and 9 bases from J; bases unmatched to any gene: 9.

The chain links TRBV6-5 to TRBJ1-1; 9 bases agree with TRBD1. The germline V gene has CDR1 MNHEY and CDR2 SVGAGI. The CDR3 runs to 15 residues. Trimming cost V 2 bases and J 13 bases; bases outside gene matches: 14. The CDR3 coding sequence is TGTGCCAGCAGTTACGTAACAGGGGGCGGTACGTTGGATTTCTTT. Its protein product is CASSYVTGGGTLDFF.

This clone was detected only a few times. This chain links TRBV10-3 with TRBJ2-2; 16 bases are shared with TRBD2. Germline V CDR1 and CDR2: ENHRY, SYGVKD. V lost 5 bases, J lost 6 bases, and 3 bases stayed unmatched. There are 16 residues in the CDR3. CDR3: CAISTGLAGGPGELFF. CDR3 DNA sequence: TGTGCCATCAGTACGGGACTAGCGGGAGGGCCCGGGGAGCTGTTTTTT.

Of note for this clone: In the same sample, other DNA sequences code for this CDR3. The chain recombines TRBV2 with TRBJ1-2; the D gene is possibly TRBD1 (5 bases). This CDR3 spans 15 amino acids. With 6 bases removed from V and 4 bases from J, the gap between germline ends came to 18 bases. CDR1 and CDR2 (germline): SNHLY, FYNNEI. The CDR3 here is CASSEQTVKTYGYTF. As DNA, the CDR3 is TGTGCCAGCAGCGAGCAGACAGTAAAGACCTATGGCTACACCTTC.

This chain links TRBV9 with TRBJ2-7, with TRBD1 as a possible D gene (6 bases). CDR1 is SGDLS, CDR2 YYNGEE, per germline. Trimming stripped 2 bases from V and 4 bases from J, with 10 bases between. The CDR3 has 13 amino acids. This chain's CDR3 is CASSVYRAYEQYF. The CDR3 nucleotides are TGTGCCAGCAGCGTGTACAGGGCGTACGAGCAGTACTTC.